What follows are 16 T cell receptor beta chains derived from one specimen sequenced in a study of blood T cells in healthy people across ages. Sample-barcoded 5' priming and a J-beta primer mix drove a second PCR of about 6 to 11 cycles. TCRdb re-analysed the 5' RACE reads in MiXCR, keeping a single row per CDR3 protein. The table lists about 800,000 distinct CDR3 sequences, just under 25% of them singletons. These data also formed part of another study, on T cells of mothers and their children.

Sequences were obtained from blood. These receptors came from a boy aged 5-17 years in good health.

This clonotype showed up just a few times. The gene calls are TRBV28 and TRBJ1-5; possibly TRBD1 for D (6 bases). CDR1 and CDR2 from the germline V gene are MDHEN and SYDVKM. The V end was cut by 6 bases, the J end by 12 bases, with 24 bases between. The CDR3 spans 15 residues. CDR3 sequence reads: CASSSQGTWNEGQHF. The DNA for the CDR3 is TGTGCCAGCAGCTCCCAAGGGACATGGAATGAGGGCCAGCATTTT.

This clonotype was seen only a few times. The chain links TRBV14 to TRBJ2-7, with TRBD1 identical over 9 bases. V shed 1 base, J shed 3 bases, and the junction held 4 bases outside the gene matches. This CDR3 is built from 15 residues. Germline lookup yields CDR1 SGHDN and CDR2 FVKESK. CDR3 sequence: CASSQAGTGNYEQYF. CDR3 sequence (DNA): TGTGCCAGCAGCCAAGCCGGGACAGGGAACTACGAGCAGTACTTC.

The CDR3 region has the DNA TGTGCCAGCAGTTTAGGTCTTAGGGGGCTCAGCTCCTACAATGAGCAGTTCTTC. Translation gives CASSLGLRGLSSYNEQFF. This chain links TRBV12-3 or TRBV12-4 with TRBJ2-1; 7 nucleotides align to TRBD1. The ends lost 1 base at V and 0 bases at J; junction bases unmatched: 9. CDR3 length: 18 amino acids.

This chain connects TRBV19 to TRBJ2-1; unclear D gene. Germline CDR1 and CDR2: LNHDA and SQIVND (reference sequence). The CDR3 runs to 14 residues. The V end was cut by 3 bases, the J end by 0 bases, with 6 bases between. The CDR3 bases are TGTGCCAGTAGTATTGCGAGCTCCTACAATGAGCAGTTCTTC. This translates into CASSIASSYNEQFF.

This clonotype came up a few times. The J gene is TRBJ2-4, the V gene TRBV7-2; a weak D match, TRBD2 (6 bases). With 4 bases removed from V and 5 bases from J, the gap between germline ends came to 18 bases. Germline V gene sequence: CDR1 SGHTA, CDR2 FQGNSA. The CDR3 contains 16 residues. Here the CDR3 reads CASSSLGGKEENIQYF. CDR3 nucleotide sequence: TGTGCCAGCAGCTCCTTGGGCGGGAAAGAGGAAAACATTCAGTACTTC.

This chain links TRBV9 with TRBJ2-1; D uncertain. The V end lost 0 bases, the J end lost 5 bases, and 9 bases lay between the germline ends. This CDR3 is 14 amino acids long. Germline V lookup: CDR1 SGDLS, CDR2 YYNGEE. Here the CDR3 reads CASSVALANNEQFF. In DNA, the CDR3 is TGTGCCAGCAGCGTAGCGTTAGCAAACAATGAGCAGTTCTTC.

This chain uses TRBV20-1 with TRBJ2-3, with D possibly being TRBD2 (6 bases). Between the trimmed V and J ends, which lost 0 bases and 5 bases, there was a span of 18 bases. Germline V gene sequence: CDR1 DFQATT, CDR2 SNEGSKA (reference sequence). The CDR3 loop spans 16 amino acids. CDR3 loop: CSAREKGLALGDTQYF. DNA of the CDR3: TGCAGTGCTAGAGAAAAGGGACTCGCATTAGGAGATACGCAGTATTTT.

The DNA for the CDR3 is TGCGCCAGCAGCCAAGTCTTAACTAGCGTTCCTCTTTTGTACTTC. Amino acid sequence: CASSQVLTSVPLLYF. The V gene is TRBV4-1, the J gene TRBJ2-5; 7 bases align to TRBD2. V shed 1 base, J shed 13 bases, and the junction held 15 bases outside the gene matches. The CDR3 sequence is 15 residues long. Germline V gene data show CDR1 as MGHRA and CDR2 as YSYEKL.

The CDR3 loop reads CASSQRLGPYNEQFF. The CDR3 DNA reads as TGCGCCAGCAGCCAACGACTCGGCCCTTACAATGAGCAGTTCTTC. This chain uses TRBV4-3 with TRBJ2-1; no definite D call. CDR1 is LGHNA, CDR2 YSLEER, per germline. Trimming shortened V by 2 bases and J by 4 bases, and 12 bases separated the two germline ends. The CDR3 runs 15 residues.

The rearrangement uses TRBV5-1 and TRBJ2-5; TRBD1 might be the D (6 bases). Germline V gives CDR1 SGHRS, CDR2 YFSETQ. Trimming took 0 bases from V and 5 from J, leaving 14 bases between them. The CDR3 loop spans 15 amino acids. As DNA, the CDR3 is TGCGCCAGCAGCTTGGCAGGGGAGTCGGTGGAGACCCAGTACTTC. It codes for CASSLAGESVETQYF. Full variable domain (missing parts from reference TRBV5-1 and TRBJ2-5): KAGVTQTPRYLIKTRGQQVTLSCSPISGHRSVSWYQQTPGQGLQFLFEYFSETQRNKGNFPGRFSGRQFSNSRSEMNVSTLELGDSALYLCASSLAGESVETQYFGPGTRLLVL.

The sample holds a few counts of this clonotype. J is TRBJ2-7 and V is TRBV28; a weak D match, TRBD2 (6 bases). The CDR3 runs 14 residues. V lost 3 bases and J lost 0, with 9 bases in between. Germline CDR1 MDHEN, CDR2 SYDVKM. This CDR3 is CASSFGGFSYEQYF. The CDR3 DNA follows: TGTGCCAGCAGTTTTGGAGGGTTCTCCTACGAGCAGTACTTC.

This clonotype was found a few times. The chain carries TRBV20-1 and TRBJ1-3, with D unclear. Trimming cost V 5 bases and J 0 bases, with 11 bases left between them. Germline V gene data show CDR1 as DFQATT and CDR2 as SNEGSKA (reference sequence). This CDR3 comprises 14 residues. DNA for the CDR3: TGCAGTGCTGATGCAGGCCACTCTGGAAACACCATATATTTT. Protein: CSADAGHSGNTIYF.

J is TRBJ2-3 and V is TRBV2; TRBD1 matches at 8 bases. This CDR3 is built from 14 residues. Trimming cost V 10 bases and J 6 bases; bases outside gene matches: 12. Germline CDR1 and CDR2: SNHLY and FYNNEI. CDR3 in DNA: TGTGCCACCTTATGGACAGGGATTGGGGATACGCAGTATTTT. Translation gives CATLWTGIGDTQYF.

This clonotype was picked up a small number of times. This chain links TRBV29-1 with TRBJ2-1; tentative D call: TRBD1 (5 bases). CDR1 is SQVTM and CDR2 is ANQGSEA in the germline V gene. This CDR3 contains 14 residues. V gave up 3 bases and J gave up 0 bases, with 9 bases separating them. The CDR3, as DNA: TGCAGCGTTGATTCAGGGCCCTCCTACAATGAGCAGTTCTTC. It specifies CSVDSGPSYNEQFF.

The J gene is TRBJ1-1, the V gene TRBV29-1, with 12 bases that match TRBD1. Germline-derived CDR1 and CDR2 are SQVTM and ANQGSEA. With 6 bases clipped from V and 6 bases from J, the junction kept 5 bases outside the gene matches. The CDR3 consists of 13 residues. In nucleotides, the CDR3 is TGCAGCGTAAGGGGACAGGGGGCTTCTGAAGCTTTCTTT. This codes for CSVRGQGASEAFF.

In this sample, this clonotype turned up a few times. The chain carries TRBV6-1 and TRBJ2-1; possible D gene TRBD1, 6 bases. Germline CDR1 reads MNHNS; CDR2 reads SASEGT. V was pared by 1 base and J by 4 bases, with 8 bases between. This CDR3 contains 14 residues. Here the CDR3 DNA reads TGTGCCAGCAGTGAAGGACAGGCGTACAATGAGCAGTTCTTC. This codes for CASSEGQAYNEQFF.